The rows below give T cell receptor beta chains drawn from one sample of a study of CD8+CD57+ T cells in acquired aplastic anemia. A single record per CDR3 protein comes from TCRdb applying MiXCR to the reads. The sample yields a few hundred thousand distinct CDR3 sequences, 55% to 75% seen once. Source material: sorted CD4+, CD8+, or CD8+CD57+ T cells (not recorded which) from PBMCs. The source is a human donor in good health, serving as a control. Both conserved end residues are part of each CDR3. Fields, in order: clone size, J gene, D gene, V gene, CDR3 protein, CDR3 DNA. A D gene is named only where the DNA matches it firmly. Size is stated for part of the rows, as once, few or many counts, or as a class when the clone is expanded.

abundance: .
j_gene: TRBJ2-1
d_gene: .
v_gene: TRBV20-1
CDR3aa: CSARDRHENEQFF
CDR3nt: TGCAGTGCTAGAGATCGGCACGAAAATGAGCAGTTCTTC

abundance: .
j_gene: TRBJ1-2
d_gene: .
v_gene: TRBV5-6
CDR3aa: CASSWAAMDNYGYTF
CDR3nt: TGTGCCAGCAGCTGGGCGGCCATGGATAACTATGGCTACACCTTC

abundance: .
j_gene: TRBJ2-2
d_gene: .
v_gene: TRBV9
CDR3aa: CASSLAQTVTGEVFF
CDR3nt: TGTGCCAGCAGCTTGGCCCAGACGGTAACCGGTGAGGTGTTTTTT

abundance: .
j_gene: TRBJ2-2
d_gene: TRBD2
v_gene: TRBV7-8
CDR3aa: CASRKRGIGGEMVAGRNTGELFF
CDR3nt: TGTGCCAGCAGAAAGAGGGGGATCGGGGGGGAGATGGTAGCGGGGAGAAACACCGGGGAGCTGTTTTTT

abundance: once
j_gene: TRBJ2-5
d_gene: .
v_gene: TRBV7-6
CDR3aa: CASSLVGAGDTQYFF
CDR3nt: TGTGCCAGCAGCTTAGTCGGGGCCGGGGATACGCAGTATTTCTTC

abundance: .
j_gene: TRBJ1-4
d_gene: .
v_gene: TRBV20-1
CDR3aa: CSATDALTGFF
CDR3nt: TGCAGTGCTACAGATGCCCTAACAGGATTTTTT

abundance: .
j_gene: TRBJ2-3
d_gene: .
v_gene: TRBV7-9
CDR3aa: CASSSYVGVYEQYF
CDR3nt: TGTGCCAGCAGCTCCTATGTGGGGGTTTACGAGCAGTATTTT

abundance: .
j_gene: TRBJ1-1
d_gene: .
v_gene: TRBV20-1
CDR3aa: CSVGGVRNTEAFF
CDR3nt: TGCAGTGTGGGGGGAGTCAGGAACACTGAAGCTTTCTTT

abundance: .
j_gene: TRBJ1-1
d_gene: .
v_gene: TRBV7-9
CDR3aa: CASSSNKDGGMNTEAFF
CDR3nt: TGTGCCAGCAGCTCCAACAAAGACGGCGGGATGAACACTGAAGCTTTCTTT

abundance: .
j_gene: TRBJ1-2
d_gene: .
v_gene: TRBV29-1
CDR3aa: CSVERGGKASRGCYTF
CDR3nt: TGCAGCGTTGAGCGGGGGGGGAAGGCATCGAGAGGTTGCTACACCTTC

abundance: .
j_gene: TRBJ2-3
d_gene: .
v_gene: TRBV12-3/TRBV12-4
CDR3aa: CASSLEGPGVPDTQYF
CDR3nt: TGCGCCAGCAGTTTAGAGGGGCCAGGGGTGCCAGATACGCAGTATTTT

abundance: .
j_gene: TRBJ1-2
d_gene: .
v_gene: TRBV2
CDR3aa: CASNLKEADEGYTF
CDR3nt: TGTGCCAGCAATTTAAAAGAGGCAGACGAAGGCTACACCTTC

abundance: .
j_gene: TRBJ1-1
d_gene: .
v_gene: TRBV7-8
CDR3aa: CATLRGTEAFF
CDR3nt: TGTGCCACCCTACGAGGGACTGAAGCTTTCTTT

abundance: many
j_gene: TRBJ1-6
d_gene: .
v_gene: TRBV7-2
CDR3aa: CASSLGYGSGSPLHF
CDR3nt: TGTGCCAGCAGCTTAGGATATGGATCTGGATCACCCCTCCACTTT

abundance: .
j_gene: TRBJ1-1
d_gene: .
v_gene: TRBV2
CDR3aa: CASTERRNLTEAFF
CDR3nt: TGTGCCAGCACTGAACGACGAAACCTCACTGAAGCTTTCTTT

abundance: many
j_gene: TRBJ2-3
d_gene: TRBD2
v_gene: TRBV5-8
CDR3aa: CASSYPGLAGGLDTQYF
CDR3nt: TGTGCCAGCAGCTATCCGGGACTAGCGGGGGGGCTTGATACGCAGTATTTT

abundance: .
j_gene: TRBJ2-7
d_gene: .
v_gene: TRBV5-1
CDR3aa: CASSTWGKGYEQYF
CDR3nt: TGCGCCAGCAGTACGTGGGGGAAAGGCTACGAGCAGTACTTC

abundance: .
j_gene: TRBJ1-2
d_gene: .
v_gene: TRBV6-1
CDR3aa: CASTEDSANYGYTF
CDR3nt: TGTGCCAGCACGGAGGATTCCGCTAACTATGGCTACACCTTC

abundance: .
j_gene: TRBJ2-3
d_gene: TRBD2
v_gene: TRBV7-3
CDR3aa: CASTTGGATSDTQYF
CDR3nt: TGTGCCAGCACAACCGGGGGGGCCACGTCAGATACGCAGTATTTT

abundance: .
j_gene: TRBJ2-1
d_gene: .
v_gene: TRBV7-3
CDR3aa: CASSLVGQGYNEQFF
CDR3nt: TGTGCCAGCAGCCTGGTGGGGCAGGGCTACAATGAGCAGTTCTTC

abundance: .
j_gene: TRBJ1-1
d_gene: TRBD1
v_gene: TRBV11-2
CDR3aa: CASSFRDSGNTEAFF
CDR3nt: TGTGCCAGCAGCTTTCGGGACAGTGGAAACACTGAAGCTTTCTTT

abundance: .
j_gene: TRBJ2-3
d_gene: .
v_gene: TRBV12-3/TRBV12-4
CDR3aa: CASRVLLSTDTQYF
CDR3nt: TGTGCCAGCAGGGTACTGCTCTCCACAGATACGCAGTATTTT

abundance: .
j_gene: TRBJ1-4
d_gene: .
v_gene: TRBV18
CDR3aa: CASSRGSGEKLFF
CDR3nt: TGTGCCAGCTCACGGGGGTCGGGTGAAAAACTGTTTTTT

abundance: many
j_gene: TRBJ1-5
d_gene: .
v_gene: TRBV20-1
CDR3aa: CSASVAGVKNQPQHF
CDR3nt: TGCAGTGCTAGTGTGGCGGGAGTCAAAAATCAGCCCCAGCATTTT

abundance: .
j_gene: TRBJ2-3
d_gene: TRBD1
v_gene: TRBV9
CDR3aa: CASSADRANSYNEQYF
CDR3nt: TGTGCCAGCAGCGCCGACAGGGCGAACTCCTACAATGAGCAGTATTTT

abundance: .
j_gene: TRBJ2-1
d_gene: TRBD2
v_gene: TRBV10-2
CDR3aa: CASSDHGTSGGRNEQFF
CDR3nt: TGCGCCAGCAGTGACCACGGGACTAGCGGGGGGAGAAATGAGCAGTTCTTC

abundance: .
j_gene: TRBJ2-1
d_gene: .
v_gene: TRBV29-1
CDR3aa: CSVEGQTRNEQFF
CDR3nt: TGCAGCGTTGAAGGCCAGACTAGGAATGAGCAGTTCTTC

abundance: .
j_gene: TRBJ1-5
d_gene: .
v_gene: TRBV5-8
CDR3aa: CASSLGAQGQHF
CDR3nt: TGTGCCAGCAGCTTAGGGGCCCAGGGCCAGCATTTT

abundance: .
j_gene: TRBJ1-1
d_gene: .
v_gene: TRBV12-3/TRBV12-4
CDR3aa: CASSWQAVHTEAFF
CDR3nt: TGTGCCAGCAGTTGGCAGGCGGTGCACACCGAAGCTTTCTTT